This T cell receptor (beta chain) was recovered during a study of identical twins. One entry per CDR3 protein results from TCRdb running MiXCR on the 5' RACE reads. This sample has some 1,700,000 distinct CDR3 sequences, with less than 35% found just once. This clonotype came up many times. The V gene lost 0 bases and the J gene lost 3 bases, with 6 bases spanning the gap. This CDR3 is 13 amino acids long. The chain has TRBV12-3 or TRBV12-4 and TRBJ2-7; D is unclear. The clonotype originates from a newborn girl in good health. The material sequenced was cord blood. Written as DNA, the CDR3 is TGTGCCAGCAGTTTAGCTCCGTACTACGAGCAGTACTTC. It yields the protein CASSLAPYYEQYF.